Below are 14 T cell receptor beta chains sequenced from a single sample in a study of CD8+ T cells in alopecia areata. RNA extraction was followed by reverse transcription into cDNA, which acted as the sequencing template. The repertoire was sequenced with immunoSEQ multiplex PCR; TCRdb's copy has only in-frame clones and lacks some. This table holds roughly 250,000 clones, 67% found once. The sample here was CD4+ T cells sorted from blood, taken at week 0. The receptors were gathered from a human donor with alopecia areata.

The chain combines TRBV25-1 with TRBJ2-5, with D maybe TRBD2 (7 bases). CDR3 size: 14 residues. V was cut by 1 base and J by 4 bases, with 10 bases left in between. CDR1 and CDR2 (germline): MGHDK, SYGVNS. CDR3 loop: CASSEWGGLETQYF. The DNA for the CDR3 is TGTGCCAGCAGTGAATGGGGGGGCTTAGAGACCCAGTACTTC.

V gene TRBV9 combines with J gene TRBJ1-1, with D possibly TRBD1 on 6 matching bases. The germline V and J ends were trimmed by 4 bases and 0 bases, with 16 bases remaining between them. CDR3 length equals 16 residues. Germline V lookup: CDR1 SGDLS, CDR2 YYNGEE. The CDR3 reads CASSPGPGDMNTEAFF. The DNA for the CDR3 is TGTGCCAGCAGCCCGGGGCCAGGGGACATGAACACTGAAGCTTTCTTT.

The rearrangement joins TRBV5-1 to TRBJ2-7, with D maybe TRBD2 (6 bases). The CDR3 has 13 amino acids. CDR1 and CDR2 from the germline V gene are SGHRS and YFSETQ. The germline V and J ends were trimmed by 6 bases and 3 bases, with 13 bases remaining between them. CDR3 bases: TGCGCCAGCACTCTCCAGGGAGGCTACGAGCAGTACTTC. The encoded protein is CASTLQGGYEQYF.

This chain uses TRBV12-5 with TRBJ2-1; D is ambiguous. Germline CDR1 LGHNT, CDR2 FRNRAP. CDR3 size: 12 residues. V shed 6 bases and J shed 1 base, with 4 bases lying between them. The DNA of the CDR3 is TGTGCTAGTGGGGCTTCCTACAATGAGCAGTTCTTC. It yields the protein CASGASYNEQFF.

The count of this clone is one. The genes are TRBV9 and TRBJ1-2; 8 positions agree with TRBD1. This CDR3 spans 14 amino acids. Germline CDR1 SGDLS, CDR2 YYNGEE. The V gene end was trimmed by 2 bases and the J gene end by 8 bases; junction bases not matched to a gene: 8. DNA of the CDR3: TGTGCCAGCAGCGTGGGTCCAGGGGGCTCGGGCTACACCTTC. Encoded protein: CASSVGPGGSGYTF.

The CDR3 region is CASSLDRLNSPLHF. The DNA for the CDR3 is TGTGCCAGCAGTTTGGACAGACTTAATTCACCCCTCCACTTT. This chain uses TRBV27 with TRBJ1-6, with a weak D call TRBD1 (6 bases). Germline CDR1 reads MNHEY; CDR2 reads SMNVEV (reference sequence). The CDR3 spans 14 residues. Trimming took 3 bases from V and 6 from J, leaving 9 bases between them.

This clone was observed a single time. The chain recombines TRBV19 with TRBJ2-7, with D perhaps TRBD2 (5 bases). The CDR3 runs to 13 residues. CDR1 and CDR2 (germline): LNHDA, SQIVND (reference sequence). Trimming removed 5 bases at V and 3 bases at J, with 11 bases between. The CDR3 DNA reads as TGTGCCAGTAGTTTGGACGGAGGCTACGAGCAGTACTTC. Translating gives CASSLDGGYEQYF. Looking up the rest from reference TRBV19 and TRBJ2-7 gives the full variable domain: DGGITQSPKYLFRKEGQNVTLSCEQNLNHDAMYWYRQDPGQGLRLIYYSQIVNDFQKGDIAEGYSVSREKKESFPLTVTSAQKNPTAFYLCASSLDGGYEQYFGPGTRLTVT.

This chain joins TRBV30 and TRBJ1-2, with D uncertain. V was shortened by 5 bases and J by 4 bases, with 11 bases between the two germline ends. CDR3 length equals 12 residues. Germline values: CDR1 GTSNPN, CDR2 SVGIG (reference sequence). The CDR3 DNA follows: TGTGCCTGGGAGGGCGGCGGCTATGGCTACACCTTC. This codes for CAWEGGGYGYTF.

The CDR3 sequence is CASSVTGSNYGYTF. Here the CDR3 DNA reads TGTGCCAGCAGCGTAACAGGGTCTAACTATGGCTACACCTTC. The chain uses TRBV9 and TRBJ1-2, with TRBD1 as a possible D gene (6 bases). The CDR3 contains 14 residues. The V gene lost 1 base and the J gene lost 0 bases, with 7 bases spanning the gap. From germline, CDR1 is SGDLS and CDR2 YYNGEE. Full variable domain (rest looked up from reference TRBV9 and TRBJ1-2): DSGVTQTPKHLITATGQRVTLRCSPRSGDLSVYWYQQSLDQGLQFLIQYYNGEERAKGNILERFSAQQFPDLHSELNLSSLELGDSALYFCASSVTGSNYGYTFGSGTRLTVV.

This chain's CDR3 is CAWSPGSPDTQYF. The DNA for the CDR3 is TGTGCCTGGAGCCCAGGGAGCCCAGATACGCAGTATTTT. The chain combines TRBV30 with TRBJ2-3; either TRBD1 or TRBD2 may fit D (5 bases each). Germline-derived CDR1 and CDR2 are GTSNPN and SVGIG (reference sequence). The V and J ends lost 3 bases and 4 bases respectively, with 11 bases between them. The CDR3 runs to 13 residues.

The V and J genes are TRBV27 and TRBJ1-2, with 10 positions matching TRBD1. Losses at the gene ends were 6 bases for V and 7 bases for J; bases not matched to a gene: 5. Looked up from germline, CDR1 is MNHEY and CDR2 is SMNVEV (reference sequence). The CDR3 spans 13 residues. CDR3 coding DNA: TGTGCCAGCAGGACCGGGACAGGGGTTGGCTACACCTTC. Its protein is CASRTGTGVGYTF.

The chain has TRBV25-1 and TRBJ1-1; unclear D gene. V lost 1 base and J lost 4, with 7 bases in between. CDR1 is MGHDK, CDR2 SYGVNS, per germline. The CDR3 runs to 13 residues. CDR3 region: CASSEFGSTEAFF. The CDR3 nucleotides read TGTGCCAGCAGTGAATTCGGGAGCACTGAAGCTTTCTTT.

This clone was seen a handful of times. V gene TRBV7-9 combines with J gene TRBJ1-4; no clear D. This CDR3 is built from 12 residues. From germline, CDR1 is SEHNR and CDR2 FQNEAQ (reference sequence). With 7 bases removed from V and 8 bases from J, the gap between germline ends came to 11 bases. The CDR3 region is CASISREEKLFF. The DNA for the CDR3 is TGTGCCAGCATTTCTAGGGAAGAAAAACTGTTTTTT. The variable domain in full, completed from reference TRBV7-9 and TRBJ1-4, reads DTGVSQNPRHKITKRGQNVTFRCDPISEHNRLYWYRQTLGQGPEFLTYFQNEAQLEKSRLLSDRFSAERPKGSFSTLEIQRTEQGDSAMYLCASISREEKLFFGSGTQLSVL.

The chain uses TRBV7-9 and TRBJ2-4; D remains ambiguous. Trimming stripped 3 bases from V and 0 bases from J, with 3 bases between. Per germline, CDR1 SEHNR and CDR2 FQNEAQ (reference sequence). This CDR3 region has 13 residues. CDR3 DNA: TGTGCCAGCAGCTTTATAGCCAAAAACATTCAGTACTTC. Its translation is CASSFIAKNIQYF. The variable domain in full, completed from reference TRBV7-9 and TRBJ2-4, reads DTGVSQNPRHKITKRGQNVTFRCDPISEHNRLYWYRQTLGQGPEFLTYFQNEAQLEKSRLLSDRFSAERPKGSFSTLEIQRTEQGDSAMYLCASSFIAKNIQYFGAGTRLSVL.